This T cell receptor beta chain was sequenced during a study of blood T cells in healthy people across ages. CDR3 size: 15 residues. Germline CDR1 is LGHNA and CDR2 is YSLEER. The V segment lost 0 bases and the J segment 4 bases; nucleotides outside the gene matches: 3. Sample-barcoded 5' priming and a J-beta primer mix drove a second PCR of 7 to 11 cycles. TCRdb reanalysed the 5' RACE reads using MiXCR and keeps one entry per CDR3 protein. The data hold about 1.4 million distinct CDR3 sequences, with 45% to 70% observed a single time. Peripheral blood from each donor was collected in a volume of about 9.9 milliliters. Remarks on this clonotype: What it binds is not known.

Broader study findings: Observed TCR beta diversity showed a strong correlation with the percentage of naive T cells as measured by flow cytometry. Long-lived donors had more naive CD4+ cells and higher diversity than aged donors.

The receptor comes from a man aged 18 to 35 in good health. Material for sequencing was blood. V gene TRBV4-3 combines with J gene TRBJ1-5; TRBD1 matches 7 bases. CDR3 nucleotide sequence: TGCGCCAGCAGCCAAGAGCCGACAGGGAATCAGCCCCAGCATTTT. Translated, it gives CASSQEPTGNQPQHF.